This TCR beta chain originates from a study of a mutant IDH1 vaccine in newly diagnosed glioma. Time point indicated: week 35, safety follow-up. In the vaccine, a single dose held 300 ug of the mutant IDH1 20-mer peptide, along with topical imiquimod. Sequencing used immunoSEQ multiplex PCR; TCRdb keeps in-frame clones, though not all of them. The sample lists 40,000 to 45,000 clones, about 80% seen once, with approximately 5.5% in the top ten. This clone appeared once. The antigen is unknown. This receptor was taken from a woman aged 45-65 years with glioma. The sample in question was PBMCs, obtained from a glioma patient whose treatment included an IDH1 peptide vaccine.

CDR3: CASSEGYSTGETQYF. Here the CDR3 DNA reads TGTGCCAGCAGTGAAGGCTACAGTACGGGGGAGACCCAGTACTTC. The V call is TRBV2, the J call TRBJ2-5, with TRBD2 as a possible D gene (5 bases). The CDR3 covers 15 residues. Trimming left V 1 base short and J 5 bases short, with 14 bases between. Germline assignment: CDR1 SNHLY and CDR2 FYNNEI.